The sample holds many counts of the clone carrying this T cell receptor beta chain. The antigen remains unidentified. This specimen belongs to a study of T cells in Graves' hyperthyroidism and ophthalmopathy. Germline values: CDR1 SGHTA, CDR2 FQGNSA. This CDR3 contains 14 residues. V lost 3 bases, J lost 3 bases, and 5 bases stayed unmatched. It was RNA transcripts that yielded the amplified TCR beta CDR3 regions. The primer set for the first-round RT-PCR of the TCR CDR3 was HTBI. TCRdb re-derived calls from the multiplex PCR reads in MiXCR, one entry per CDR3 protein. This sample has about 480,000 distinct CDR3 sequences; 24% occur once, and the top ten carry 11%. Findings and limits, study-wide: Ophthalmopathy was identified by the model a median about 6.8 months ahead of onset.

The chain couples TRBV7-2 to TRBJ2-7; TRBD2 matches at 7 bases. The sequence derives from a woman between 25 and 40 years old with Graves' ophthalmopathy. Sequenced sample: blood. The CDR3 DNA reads TGTGCCAGCAGCTTTTTAGCGGGCGTCTACGAGCAGTACTTC. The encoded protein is CASSFLAGVYEQYF.